The sequence of this T cell receptor beta chain was determined in a study of control samples from healthy donors and cancer patients. V was shortened by 3 bases and J by 3 bases, with 18 bases between the two germline ends. This CDR3 has 17 amino acids. Germline CDR1 is LNHDA and CDR2 is SQIVND (reference sequence). The method was immunoSEQ multiplex PCR; TCRdb's version includes in-frame clones alone and lacks a portion of them. Of 100,000 to 150,000 clones listed, approximately 94% are singletons. The source is a man aged 30 to 45 in good health. Sequencing input: blood. The chain uses TRBV19 and TRBJ1-5; the D is unclear. The CDR3 DNA sequence: TGTGCCAGTAGTATCGGCCAATTGAAGAGGCACAATCAGCCCCAGCATTTT. Amino acid sequence: CASSIGQLKRHNQPQHF.